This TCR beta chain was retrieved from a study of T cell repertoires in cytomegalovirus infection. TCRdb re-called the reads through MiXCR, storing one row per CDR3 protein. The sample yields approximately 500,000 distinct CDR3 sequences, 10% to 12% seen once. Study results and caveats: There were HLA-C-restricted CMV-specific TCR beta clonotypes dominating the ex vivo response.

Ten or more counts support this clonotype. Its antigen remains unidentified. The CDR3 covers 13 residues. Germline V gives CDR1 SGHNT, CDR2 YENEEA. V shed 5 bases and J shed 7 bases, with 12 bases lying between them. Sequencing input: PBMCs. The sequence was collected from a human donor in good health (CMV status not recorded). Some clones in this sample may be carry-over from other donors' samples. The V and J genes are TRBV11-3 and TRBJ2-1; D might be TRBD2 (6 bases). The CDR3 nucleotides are TGTGCCAGCAGCACTGGGACTCGGAATGAGCAGTTCTTC. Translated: CASSTGTRNEQFF.